This TCR beta chain came from a study of graft-versus-host responses after intestinal transplantation. Losses at the gene ends were 6 bases for V and 2 bases for J; bases not matched to a gene: 4. The CDR3 is 14 amino acids. CDR1 is MNHEY, CDR2 SVGAGI, per germline. Worth noting for this clone: Its antigen is still unknown.

Libraries were prepared by immunoSEQ multiplex PCR; TCRdb keeps only in-frame clonotypes and omits some of them. The sample has tens of thousands of clones, 85% to 95% seen once. This specimen was unstimulated CD8+ T cells sorted from spleen or lymph node cells, taken before intestinal transplant. The sequence came from a human donor who received an intestinal transplant. V and J are TRBV6-5 and TRBJ1-1, with 9 bases identical to TRBD1. This CDR3 reads CASRNTGGNTEAFF. The CDR3 nucleotides are TGTGCCAGCAGAAATACAGGGGGCAACACTGAAGCTTTCTTT.